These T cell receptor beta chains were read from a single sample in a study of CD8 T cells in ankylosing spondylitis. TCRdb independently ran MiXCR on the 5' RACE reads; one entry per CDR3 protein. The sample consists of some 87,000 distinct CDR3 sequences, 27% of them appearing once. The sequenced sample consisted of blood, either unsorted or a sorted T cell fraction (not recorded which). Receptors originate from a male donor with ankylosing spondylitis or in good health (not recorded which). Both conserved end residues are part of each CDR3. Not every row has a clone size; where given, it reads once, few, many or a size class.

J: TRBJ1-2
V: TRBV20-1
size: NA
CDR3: CSAGDESYTF

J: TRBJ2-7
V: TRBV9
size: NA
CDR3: CASSVGDSSYEQYF

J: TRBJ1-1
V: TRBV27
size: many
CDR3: CASIADRVATEAFF

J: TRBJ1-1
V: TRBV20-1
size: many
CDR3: CSAPKPGQPNTEAFF

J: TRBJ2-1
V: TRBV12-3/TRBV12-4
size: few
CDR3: CASSFGRGSYNEQFF

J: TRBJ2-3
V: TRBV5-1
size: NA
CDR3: CASSSVPSHIDTQYF

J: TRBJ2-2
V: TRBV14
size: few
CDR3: CASRGGPTGELFF

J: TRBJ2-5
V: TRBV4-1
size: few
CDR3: CASSHLGGGQLETQYF

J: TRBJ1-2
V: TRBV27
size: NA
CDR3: CASSSGGRSYGYTF

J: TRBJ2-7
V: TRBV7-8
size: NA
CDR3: CASSLVSGPYEQYF

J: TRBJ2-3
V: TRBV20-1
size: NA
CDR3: CSAETGTGTDTQYF

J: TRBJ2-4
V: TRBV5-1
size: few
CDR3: CASSSGLLDRGDIQYF

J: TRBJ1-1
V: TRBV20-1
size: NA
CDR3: CSSFGTEAFF

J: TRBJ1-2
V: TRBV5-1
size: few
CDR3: CASSFPEQYGYTF

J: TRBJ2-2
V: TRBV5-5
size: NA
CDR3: CASSTLPGHQTGELFF

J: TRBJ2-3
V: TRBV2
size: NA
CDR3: CASRGTSGDTDTQYF

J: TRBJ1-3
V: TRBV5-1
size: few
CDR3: CASSRSYSGNTIYF

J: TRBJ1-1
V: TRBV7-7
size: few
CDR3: CASSLTSLTEAFF

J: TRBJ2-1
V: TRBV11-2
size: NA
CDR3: CASSRLLGGRYNEQFF

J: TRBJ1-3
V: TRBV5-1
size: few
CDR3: CASSYDAAGGNTIYF

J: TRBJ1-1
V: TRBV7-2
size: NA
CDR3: CASSRDRTSEAFF

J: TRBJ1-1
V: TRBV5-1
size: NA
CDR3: CASSLQGRENTEAFF

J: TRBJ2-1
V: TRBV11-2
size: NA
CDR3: CASSPSSGAYNEQFF

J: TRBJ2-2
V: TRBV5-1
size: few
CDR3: CASSFSPSGANTGELFF

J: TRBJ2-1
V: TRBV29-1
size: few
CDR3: CSVEGWQDNEQFF

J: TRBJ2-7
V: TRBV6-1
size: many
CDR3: CASSVHSGPYEQYF

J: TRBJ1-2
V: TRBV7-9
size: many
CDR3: CASSPPARTRDRYTF

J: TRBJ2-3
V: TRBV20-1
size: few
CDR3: CSAINRADTQYF

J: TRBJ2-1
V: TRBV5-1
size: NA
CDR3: CASSLAKRQGPGYNEQFF

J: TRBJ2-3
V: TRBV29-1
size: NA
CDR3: CSVVVRRGTDTQYF

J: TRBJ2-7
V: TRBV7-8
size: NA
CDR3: CASSNIAYEQYF

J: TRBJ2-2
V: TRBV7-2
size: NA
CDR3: CASSLAQLTGELFF

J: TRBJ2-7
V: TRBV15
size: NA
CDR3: CATSSGPNGIYEQYF

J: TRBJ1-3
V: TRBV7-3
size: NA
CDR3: CASSVSGTGPGNTIYF

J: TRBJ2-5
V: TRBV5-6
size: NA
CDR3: CASRLIGSTKETQYF

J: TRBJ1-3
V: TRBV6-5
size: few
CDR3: CASSYRGSGNTIYF

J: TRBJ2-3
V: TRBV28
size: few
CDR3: CASTGATDTQYF